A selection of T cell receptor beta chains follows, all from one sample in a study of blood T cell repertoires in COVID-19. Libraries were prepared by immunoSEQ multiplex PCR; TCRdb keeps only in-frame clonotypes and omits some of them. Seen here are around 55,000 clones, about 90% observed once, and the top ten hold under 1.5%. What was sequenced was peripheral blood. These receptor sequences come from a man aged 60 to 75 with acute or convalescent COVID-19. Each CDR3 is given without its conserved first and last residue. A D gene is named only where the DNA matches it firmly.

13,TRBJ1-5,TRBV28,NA,ASSWGRGRYQPQH
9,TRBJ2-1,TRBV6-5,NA,ATRMGSLQF
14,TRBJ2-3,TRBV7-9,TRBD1,ASSLAGQGSTDTQY
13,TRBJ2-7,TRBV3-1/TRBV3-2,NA,ASSLSPVPSYEQY
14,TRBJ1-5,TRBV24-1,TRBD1,ATSDDRGFSNQPQH
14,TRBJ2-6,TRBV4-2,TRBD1,ASSPSQGSGANVLT
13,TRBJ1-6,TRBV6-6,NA,ATALGSSNNSPLH
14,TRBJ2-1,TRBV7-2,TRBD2,ASSLDPGGPHNEQF
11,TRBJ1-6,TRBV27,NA,ASSPRTVSPLH
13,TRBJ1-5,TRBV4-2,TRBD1,ASSPGQGLRKPQH
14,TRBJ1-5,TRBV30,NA,AWSVGISRFNQPQH
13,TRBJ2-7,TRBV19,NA,ASSPRVLAADEQY
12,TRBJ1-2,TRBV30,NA,AWSITGSNYGYT
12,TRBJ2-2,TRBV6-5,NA,ASTRGANTGELF
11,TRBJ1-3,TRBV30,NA,AWSVLAVYTIY
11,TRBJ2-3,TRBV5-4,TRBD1,ASSRDRDDTQY
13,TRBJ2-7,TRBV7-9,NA,ASSFLRENWDEQY
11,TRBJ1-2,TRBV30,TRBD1,AWSVTGAGGYT
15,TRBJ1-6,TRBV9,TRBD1,ASSGDSLSSYNSPLH
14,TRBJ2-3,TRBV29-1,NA,SVSAGTSGMADTQY
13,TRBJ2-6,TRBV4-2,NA,ASSHSSSGANVLT
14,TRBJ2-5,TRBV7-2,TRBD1,ASSLQGAGNQETQY
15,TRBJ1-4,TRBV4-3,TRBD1,ASSQDGSGGSDEKLF
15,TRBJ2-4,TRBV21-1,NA,ASGAMMHALAKNIQY
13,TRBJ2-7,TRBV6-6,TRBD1,ASSYAPDRGTEQY
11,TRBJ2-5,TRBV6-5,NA,ASSTIHQETQY
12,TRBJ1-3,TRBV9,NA,ASSVRSSGNTIY
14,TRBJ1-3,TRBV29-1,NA,SVERSRGGAGNTIY
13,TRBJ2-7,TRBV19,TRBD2,ASSIDTSGLREQY
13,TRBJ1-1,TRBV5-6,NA,ASSPTQGMNTEAF
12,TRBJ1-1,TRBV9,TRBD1,ASSVWTGGTEAF
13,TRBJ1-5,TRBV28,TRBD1,ASRPGTGDAQPQH
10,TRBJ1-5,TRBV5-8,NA,ASSLARQPQH
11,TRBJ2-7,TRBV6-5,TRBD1,ASSRDRGSEQY
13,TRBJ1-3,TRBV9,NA,ASSVEGDSGNTIY
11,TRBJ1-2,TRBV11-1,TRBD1,ASSAIGQGDYT
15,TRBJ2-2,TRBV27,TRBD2,ASSLGGGRGGTGELF
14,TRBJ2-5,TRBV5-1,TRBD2,ASKPSGIIDEETQY
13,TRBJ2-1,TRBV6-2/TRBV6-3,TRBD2,ASSSASGTYNEQF
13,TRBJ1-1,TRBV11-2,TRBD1,ASSPRTGSGTEAF
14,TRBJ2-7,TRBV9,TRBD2,ASSVGGGAGDYEQY
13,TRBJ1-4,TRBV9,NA,ASSVAGSANEKLF
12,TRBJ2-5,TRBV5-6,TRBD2,ASSLALAGETQY
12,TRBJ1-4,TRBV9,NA,ASSVGASNEKLF